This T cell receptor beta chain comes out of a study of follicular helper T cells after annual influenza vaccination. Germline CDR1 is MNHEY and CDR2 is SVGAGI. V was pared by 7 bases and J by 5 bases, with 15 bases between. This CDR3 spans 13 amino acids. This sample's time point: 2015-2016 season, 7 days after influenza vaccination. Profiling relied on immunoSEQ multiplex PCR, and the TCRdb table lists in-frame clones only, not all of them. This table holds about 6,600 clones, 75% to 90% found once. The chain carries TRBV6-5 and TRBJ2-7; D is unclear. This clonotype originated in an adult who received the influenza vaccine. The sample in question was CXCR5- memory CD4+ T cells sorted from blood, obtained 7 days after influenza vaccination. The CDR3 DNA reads TGTGCCAGCAAAAGGGTAAGATCACACGAGCAGTACTTC. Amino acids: CASKRVRSHEQYF.